This TCR beta chain was recovered during a study of sequential checkpoint blockade in melanoma. Study-wide context: First-line arms were nivolumab then ipilimumab, or the reverse, randomized 1:1. TCRbeta immunosequencing was performed on DNA from 91 pretreatment melanoma tumor samples. Both treatment sequences were followed by maintenance nivolumab. Study-level findings and limits: T-cell fraction and clonality followed PD-L1 and CD8+ counts, not mutational load.

Concerning this clone: Its antigen is undetermined.

Germline loops: CDR1 LNHDA, CDR2 SQIVND (reference sequence). V was pared by 7 bases and J by 2 bases, with 8 bases between. The CDR3 contains 12 residues. Treatment indicated: randomized to nivolumab then ipilimumab (arm A) or the reverse (arm B). The data were produced by immunoSEQ multiplex PCR, yet TCRdb's version contains in-frame clones alone and is incomplete. Of just over 20,000 clones in the sample, 27% were seen once. The chain combines TRBV19 with TRBJ1-2; D may be TRBD1 (6 bases). The sequencing here drew on tumor tissue (inferred from file names), taken from a patient given nivolumab and ipilimumab in sequence. This receptor was identified in a human donor with melanoma. The CDR3 nucleotides are TGTGCCAGTAACAGGGCCAACTATGGCTACACCTTC. Protein product: CASNRANYGYTF.